This record covers a single T cell receptor (beta chain). Its antigen remains unidentified. Compared with germline, one end of the junction differs, possibly owing to a read error. TCRdb re-derived calls from the RT-PCR reads in MiXCR, one entry per CDR3 protein. The sample includes more than 600,000 distinct CDR3 sequences, about 18% of them seen just once. This sample was taken from a study of response to subunit inactivated influenza vaccine. Findings and caveats of the study: Authors suggested each seasonal flu vaccination may recruit only limited numbers of new T cells.

CDR1 and CDR2 from the germline V gene are SGHKS and YYEKEE (reference sequence). There are 17 residues in the CDR3. The source is a man aged 50 to 60 who received an inactivated influenza vaccine. Sequenced material: PBMCs from blood, taken 5 days after vaccination. V is TRBV5-5 and J is TRBJ1-2; D unclear. In nucleotides, the CDR3 is TGTGCCTGCAGCTTGGCCTCTAATCCCGGGCCTAACTATGGCTACACCTTC. This translates into CACSLASNPGPNYGYTF.